Listed here are 24 T cell receptor beta chains from one sample, sequenced in a study of blood T cell repertoires in COVID-19 (dated by TCRdb to about 2020). Library method: the immunoSEQ multiplex PCR assay. This is the immuneACCESS table as TCRdb keeps it, with only in-frame sequences that have V and J called. A part of the clones is gone; compared with another copy, unresolved V genes explain less than half, and the rest is unexplained. In this sample the table shows tens of thousands of clones, about 86% of which occur a single time. About 5.2% of the sample belongs to the ten largest clones. The sequencing input was peripheral blood. These receptors were collected from a human donor in a cohort sampled during active COVID-19.

The chain is built from TRBV19 and TRBJ2-6, with 7 bases lining up with TRBD1. Germline V lookup: CDR1 LNHDA, CDR2 SQIVND (reference sequence). The CDR3 covers 15 residues. The junction had 3 bases not matched to a gene; V was cut back by 6 bases and J by 1 base. Written as DNA, the CDR3 is TGTGCCAGTAGCCACAGGGGTTCTGGGGCCAACGTCCTGACTTTC. This translates into CASSHRGSGANVLTF.

The chain joins TRBV11-2 to TRBJ1-3; D possibly corresponds to TRBD1 (6 bases). V was trimmed by 7 bases and J by 0 bases, leaving 13 bases between them. CDR3 size: 15 residues. In germline, CDR1 is SGHAT, CDR2 FQNNGV. The CDR3 reads CASTDRPPSGNTIYF. CDR3 sequence (DNA): TGTGCCAGCACAGACAGGCCCCCCTCTGGAAACACCATATATTTT.

This rearrangement joins TRBV20-1 to TRBJ1-2; 7 bases agree with TRBD1. Germline V gene lookup returns CDR1 DFQATT and CDR2 SNEGSKA (reference sequence). CDR3 length: 14 residues. With 3 bases clipped from V and 0 bases from J, the junction kept 4 bases outside the gene matches. Here the CDR3 DNA reads TGCAGTGCTAGTGGAGACAGGGCTAACTATGGCTACACCTTC. This gives the protein CSASGDRANYGYTF.

This chain uses TRBV19 with TRBJ1-4; D gene ambiguous. Trimming cost V 3 bases and J 8 bases, with 10 bases left between them. In germline, CDR1 is LNHDA, CDR2 SQIVND (reference sequence). The CDR3 is 13 residues long. CDR3 amino acids: CASSMTRDEKLFF. The CDR3 bases are TGTGCCAGTAGTATGACTAGAGACGAAAAACTGTTTTTT.

Of note for this clone: Other DNA sequences in this specimen translate into the identical CDR3. This rearrangement joins TRBV25-1 to TRBJ1-2; possibly TRBD1 for D (5 bases). The CDR3 is 14 residues long. Trimming left V 1 base short and J 2 bases short, with 8 bases between. Germline CDR1 and CDR2: MGHDK and SYGVNS. CDR3 bases: TGTGCCAGCAGTGAATCGGGGGACAACTATGGCTACACCTTC. Amino acids: CASSESGDNYGYTF.

This chain connects TRBV10-3 to TRBJ1-1, with 11 bases matching TRBD1. CDR1 ENHRY and CDR2 SYGVKD come from the germline V gene. This CDR3 comprises 17 residues. J gave up 5 bases and V 3 bases, and 11 bases lay outside the gene matches. This CDR3 is CAISDSLGTGGKTEAFF. The CDR3 region has the DNA TGTGCCATCAGTGATTCGCTAGGGACAGGGGGTAAAACTGAAGCTTTCTTT.

The chain uses TRBV12-3 or TRBV12-4 and TRBJ2-5; the D gene is possibly TRBD1 (7 bases). V was clipped by 8 bases and J by 3 bases, with 13 bases between them. The length of the CDR3 is 13 residues. As DNA, the CDR3 is TGTGCCAGCGGCGGGACAGCTAAAGAGACCCAGTACTTC. Translating it yields CASGGTAKETQYF.

The V call is TRBV4-2, the J call TRBJ2-5; 10 bases are shared with TRBD2. Germline-derived CDR1 and CDR2 are LGHNA and YNFKEQ. V lost 4 bases, J lost 1 base, and 12 bases stayed unmatched. This CDR3 spans 18 amino acids. CDR3 coding DNA: TGTGCCAGCAGCCCACAATCTAGCGGGGGCTACCTCCAAGAGACCCAGTACTTC. As protein: CASSPQSSGGYLQETQYF.

The V and J genes are TRBV3-1 (or the pseudogene TRBV3-2) and TRBJ1-3; the D gene is possibly TRBD1 (5 bases). The CDR3 loop spans 14 amino acids. Germline V CDR1 and CDR2: LGHDT, YNNKEL (reference sequence). V was pared by 3 bases and J by 4 bases, with 10 bases between. The DNA of the CDR3 is TGTGCCAGCAGCCAGGGCGGGGGAGGAAACACCATATATTTT. Its translation: CASSQGGGGNTIYF.

The J gene is TRBJ2-4, the V gene TRBV6-6; D remains unclear. The CDR3 runs to 14 residues. The germline V gene encodes CDR1 MNHNY and CDR2 SVGAGI (reference sequence). With 6 bases removed from V and 0 bases from J, the gap between germline ends came to 9 bases. Written as DNA, the CDR3 is TGTGCCAGCAGCGTTCCTCTAGCCAAAAACATTCAGTACTTC. It is translated as CASSVPLAKNIQYF.

This chain connects TRBV18 to TRBJ2-2; maybe TRBD1 (6 bases). The CDR3 is 15 residues long. Trimming removed 6 bases at V and 0 bases at J, with 11 bases between. Germline-derived CDR1 and CDR2 are KGHSH and LQKENI. CDR3 sequence reads: CASSGQGPNTGELFF. The CDR3, as DNA: TGTGCCAGCTCGGGGCAGGGGCCGAACACCGGGGAGCTGTTTTTT. Filled out from reference TRBV18 and TRBJ2-2, the complete variable domain reads NAGVMQNPRHLVRRRGQEARLRCSPMKGHSHVYWYRQLPEEGLKFMVYLQKENIIDESGMPKERFSAEFPKEGPSILRIQQVVRGDSAAYFCASSGQGPNTGELFFGEGSRLTVL.

V gene TRBV5-8 combines with J gene TRBJ2-7; 8 nucleotides agree with TRBD1. V was pared by 3 bases and J by 2 bases, with 10 bases of the junction left unmatched. CDR1 and CDR2 (germline): SGHTS, YDEGEE. The CDR3 runs 16 residues. CDR3 nucleotide sequence: TGTGCCAGCAGCTGGTGGACAGGGCTCGGCACCTACGAGCAGTACTTC. As protein: CASSWWTGLGTYEQYF.

The chain has TRBV3-1 (or the pseudogene TRBV3-2) and TRBJ1-6; possibly TRBD1 for D (6 bases). Trimming stripped 0 bases from V and 0 bases from J, with 18 bases between. Germline loops: CDR1 LGHDT, CDR2 YNNKEL (reference sequence). CDR3 size: 20 residues. In nucleotides, the CDR3 is TGTGCCAGCAGCCAAGAACTTGGGAAGGACAGCAGCTCCTATAATTCACCCCTCCACTTT. Translating it yields CASSQELGKDSSSYNSPLHF.

The gene calls are TRBV5-6 and TRBJ2-7, with a weak D call TRBD2 (5 bases). This CDR3 contains 13 residues. Trimming left V 4 bases short and J 5 bases short, with 13 bases between. In germline, CDR1 is SGHDT, CDR2 YYEEEE. CDR3 amino acids: CASSTGRRDEQYF. The DNA for the CDR3 is TGTGCCAGCAGCACTGGCCGGCGGGACGAGCAGTACTTC.

The rearrangement uses TRBV6-2 or TRBV6-3 and TRBJ2-7, with TRBD2 matching over 9 bases. J gave up 2 bases and V 2 bases, and 4 bases lay outside the gene matches. In germline, CDR1 is MNHEY, CDR2 SVGEGT. This CDR3 region has 15 residues. CDR3 in amino acids: CASSYRGGGAYEQYF. The CDR3 region has the DNA TGTGCCAGCAGTTACCGAGGCGGGGGGGCCTACGAGCAGTACTTC.

The chain carries TRBV12-2 and TRBJ2-1; the table calls TRBD2, which could not be checked here. TRBV12-2 is noted as a pseudogene. The CDR3 is 16 residues long. DNA for the CDR3: TGTGCAAGTCGCTCGCCGAGGGGCGGGGGGAACAATGAGCAGTTCTTC. Translated, it gives CASRSPRGGGNNEQFF.

In its sample, this clone was seen once. V and J are TRBV5-4 and TRBJ2-5; 7 bases fit TRBD1. The CDR3 totals 14 residues. Per germline, CDR1 SGHNT and CDR2 YYREEE (reference sequence). J was trimmed by 3 bases and V by 4 bases; bases with no gene match: 6. CDR3 sequence reads: CASSPSGTEETQYF. The CDR3 bases are TGTGCCAGCAGCCCCTCCGGGACAGAAGAGACCCAGTACTTC.

The table lists this clone with a few counts. The rearrangement uses TRBV6-5 and TRBJ1-6, with D maybe TRBD1 (6 bases). The CDR3 runs to 14 residues. Germline V gene lookup returns CDR1 MNHEY and CDR2 SVGAGI. Trimming cost V 6 bases and J 7 bases, with 13 bases left between them. The CDR3 DNA is TGTGCCAGCAGCACCGGGACACTGAATTCACCCCTCCACTTT. Translation gives CASSTGTLNSPLHF.

This chain links TRBV6-5 with TRBJ2-3; 8 bases align to TRBD2. This CDR3 spans 15 amino acids. Germline CDR1 is MNHEY and CDR2 is SVGAGI. The V and J ends lost 8 bases and 6 bases, in that order; junction bases with no gene match: 13. The CDR3 DNA reads TGTGCCAGCGCACCCCTGGCGGGGGGTGGGGATACGCAGTATTTT. This sequence encodes CASAPLAGGGDTQYF.

This clone has a single count. V is TRBV30 and J is TRBJ2-4; D call uncertain. Trimming pared 0 bases from V and 1 base from J, leaving 16 bases between. The germline CDR1 and CDR2 sequences are GTSNPN and SVGIG (reference sequence). The CDR3 runs to 17 residues. The CDR3 region has the DNA TGTGCCTGGAGTGTATCCCGCACTTCAAGTGCCAAAAACATTCAGTACTTC. This translates into CAWSVSRTSSAKNIQYF.

In nucleotides, the CDR3 is TGTGCCAGCGCCCGAGAGGAGGTTTACACTGAAGCTTTCTTT. This translates into CASAREEVYTEAFF. The chain couples TRBV2 to TRBJ1-1; D is unresolved. Looked up from germline, CDR1 is SNHLY and CDR2 is FYNNEI. The length of the CDR3 is 14 residues. Trimming took 8 bases from V and 3 from J, leaving 16 bases between them.

The gene calls are TRBV5-1 and TRBJ2-3, with 15 positions matching TRBD2. Germline loops: CDR1 SGHRS, CDR2 YFSETQ. With V trimmed by 7 bases and J by 5 bases, 2 bases remained unmatched. The CDR3 is made up of 14 amino acids. CDR3 nucleotide sequence: TGCGCCAGCGGGACTAGCGGGGGGATAGATACGCAGTATTTT. Its protein product is CASGTSGGIDTQYF.

The V gene is TRBV5-1, the J gene TRBJ2-5; TRBD2 aligns across 8 bases. V dropped 4 bases and J dropped 5; count of bases not matched to a gene: 10. The CDR3 runs to 15 residues. Germline V gene data show CDR1 as SGHRS and CDR2 as YFSETQ. In DNA, the CDR3 is TGCGCCAGCAGCCTAAGCGGGGGCACTGGTGAGACCCAGTACTTC. Protein sequence: CASSLSGGTGETQYF. Complete variable domain (other parts from reference TRBV5-1 and TRBJ2-5): KAGVTQTPRYLIKTRGQQVTLSCSPISGHRSVSWYQQTPGQGLQFLFEYFSETQRNKGNFPGRFSGRQFSNSRSEMNVSTLELGDSALYLCASSLSGGTGETQYFGPGTRLLVL.

This chain uses TRBV4-1 with TRBJ1-5; tentative D call: TRBD1 (6 bases). Germline V gene lookup returns CDR1 MGHRA and CDR2 YSYEKL. The CDR3 is 16 residues long. The germline V and J ends were trimmed by 0 bases and 0 bases, with 9 bases remaining between them. The CDR3 sequence: CASSQEVGHSNQPQHF. The CDR3 DNA reads as TGCGCCAGCAGCCAAGAGGTGGGACATAGCAATCAGCCCCAGCATTTT.